The 28 T cell receptor beta chains below all came from one sample that was sequenced in a study of cytomegalovirus exposure and HLA in healthy donors (dated by TCRdb to 2016 to 2017). The method was the immunoSEQ multiplex PCR assay. The source is immuneACCESS, and TCRdb retained only in-frame sequences with V and J called. Part of the clones is not carried over; for the studies checked, unresolved V genes explain less than half of this, and the remainder is unexplained. The sample profile shows about 330,000 clones; more than 80% of them were found once. The ten largest account for more than 0.8% of the sample. The material sequenced was PBMCs. The receptors here all came from a woman younger than 30 in good health and CMV-seronegative.

V is TRBV7-3 and J is TRBJ1-1; the D is unclear. V was pared by 2 bases and J by 10 bases, with 14 bases between. CDR3 length equals 13 residues. The germline gives CDR1 SGHTA, CDR2 FQGTGA. This CDR3 reads CASSLSPAGAAFF. The DNA of the CDR3 is TGTGCCAGCAGCTTATCCCCCGCCGGTGCAGCTTTCTTT.

The rearrangement links TRBV25-1 to TRBJ2-7; TRBD2 matches 7 bases. CDR1 and CDR2 (germline): MGHDK, SYGVNS. Trimming removed 3 bases from V and 0 bases from J; junction bases left unmatched: 5. The CDR3 runs to 15 residues. The CDR3 DNA reads as TGTGCCAGCAGTGACAAAGCGGGACTCTCCTACGAGCAGTACTTC. Its translation is CASSDKAGLSYEQYF.

The rearrangement links TRBV5-1 to TRBJ2-7; possible D gene TRBD2, 6 bases. V lost 2 bases, J lost 7 bases, and 16 bases lay in between. The CDR3 covers 14 residues. Germline CDR1 SGHRS, CDR2 YFSETQ. CDR3 nucleotides: TGCGCCAGCAGCTTATCACTAGCCCTGGGGGAGCAGTACTTC. It is translated as CASSLSLALGEQYF.

This clone was detected only a few times. The same CDR3 is also encoded by other DNA sequences in this sample. The chain couples TRBV5-1 to TRBJ1-2; 10 bases map to TRBD1. The V segment lost 2 bases and the J segment 6 bases; nucleotides outside the gene matches: 4. The CDR3 consists of 14 residues. The germline CDR1 and CDR2 sequences are SGHRS and YFSETQ. The CDR3 bases are TGCGCCAGCAGCTTAGCCGGGACAGGGGATGGCTACACCTTC. Translation: CASSLAGTGDGYTF.

The V and J genes are TRBV4-2 and TRBJ2-5, with D unresolved. CDR3 length equals 13 residues. The ends were cut back, 4 bases at V and 1 base at J, with 7 bases in the middle. Germline V gene sequence: CDR1 LGHNA, CDR2 YNFKEQ. CDR3 amino acids: CASSRNSQETQYF. The DNA for the CDR3 is TGTGCCAGCAGCCGAAACAGCCAAGAGACCCAGTACTTC.

This chain uses TRBV7-8 with TRBJ1-2, with unresolved D. The V end lost 5 bases, the J end lost 3 bases, and 19 bases lay between the germline ends. The CDR3 loop spans 16 amino acids. Germline V CDR1 and CDR2: SGHVS, FQNEAQ. As DNA, the CDR3 is TGTGCCAGCAGCCTCCGATCTCTCGGCGGAGACTATGGCTACACCTTC. Amino acid sequence: CASSLRSLGGDYGYTF.

The rearrangement links TRBV27 to TRBJ2-3; 7 nucleotides agree with TRBD2. This CDR3 is 15 amino acids long. Losses at the gene ends were 5 bases for V and 7 bases for J; bases not matched to a gene: 12. Per germline, CDR1 MNHEY and CDR2 SMNVEV (reference sequence). The CDR3 bases are TGTGCCAGCAGTCGGCGGGCCGCGGGAGTAAATACGCAGTATTTT. This codes for CASSRRAAGVNTQYF.

The chain carries TRBV30 and TRBJ2-7; tentatively, D is TRBD2 (6 bases). Germline CDR1 reads GTSNPN; CDR2 reads SVGIG (reference sequence). V lost 2 bases and J 5 bases, leaving 13 bases between the germline ends. CDR3 length equals 13 residues. For the CDR3, the DNA is TGTGCCTGGAGTATCGGGAGTGTCGACGAGCAGTACTTC. It codes for CAWSIGSVDEQYF.

The chain carries TRBV21-1 and TRBJ2-7; no DNA check was done on the table's D call, TRBD2. TRBV21-1 is an annotated pseudogene. This CDR3 has 15 amino acids. The CDR3 sequence: CASSCGLAGEGGQYF. The CDR3 coding sequence is TGTGCCAGCAGCTGTGGGCTAGCGGGAGAGGGAGGGCAGTACTTC.

The CDR3 spells CASSQDRNSGIGGGQYF. The CDR3 DNA sequence: TGCGCCAGCAGCCAAGATCGGAATAGCGGGATAGGAGGCGGGCAGTACTTC. The chain uses TRBV4-3 and TRBJ2-7, with 8 bases identical to TRBD2. J lost 9 bases, V lost 0 bases, and 16 bases had no gene match. Germline V gene lookup returns CDR1 LGHNA and CDR2 YSLEER. The CDR3 has 17 residues.

This chain uses TRBV5-8 with TRBJ1-1, with TRBD1 identical over 8 bases. CDR3 size: 18 residues. Germline V gene data show CDR1 as SGHTS and CDR2 as YDEGEE. Trimming at V came to 4 bases and at J to 0 bases, leaving 14 bases not matched to a gene. Written as DNA, the CDR3 is TGTGCCAGCAGCCCGGTGGGGACAGGAGGCCAAATGAACACTGAAGCTTTCTTT. It translates to CASSPVGTGGQMNTEAFF.

The V call is TRBV27, the J call TRBJ2-2; D is undetermined. The CDR3 consists of 15 residues. V lost 1 base, J lost 7 bases, and 13 bases lay in between. The germline CDR1 and CDR2 sequences are MNHEY and SMNVEV (reference sequence). CDR3 bases: TGTGCCAGCAGTTTATACACAGCATTTGGCGGGGAGCTGTTTTTT. The encoded protein is CASSLYTAFGGELFF.

This chain uses TRBV7-7 with TRBJ2-7; D gene ambiguous. The CDR3 consists of 13 residues. The germline V gene encodes CDR1 SSHAT and CDR2 FNYEAQ (reference sequence). Trimming took off 1 base at V and 2 bases at J, with 6 bases between the two ends. CDR3 coding DNA: TGTGCCAGCAGCTTAGGACACACCTACGAGCAGTACTTC. Its protein is CASSLGHTYEQYF.

The rearrangement uses TRBV9 and TRBJ2-7, with 9 positions matching TRBD2. Germline CDR1 reads SGDLS; CDR2 reads YYNGEE. The CDR3 is made up of 13 amino acids. V was pared by 4 bases and J by 6 bases, with 5 bases of the junction left unmatched. Here the CDR3 DNA reads TGTGCCAGCAGCCCCGGACTAGCGAGCGAGCAGTACTTC. Amino acid sequence: CASSPGLASEQYF.

The rearrangement uses TRBV27 and TRBJ2-7, with 7 bases fitting TRBD1. CDR3 length: 15 residues. J gave up 1 base and V 5 bases, and 8 bases lay outside the gene matches. In germline, CDR1 is MNHEY, CDR2 SMNVEV (reference sequence). CDR3 region: CASSQHRGKSYEQYF. Written as DNA, the CDR3 is TGTGCCAGCAGTCAACACAGGGGAAAATCCTACGAGCAGTACTTC.

The V gene is TRBV9, the J gene TRBJ2-1; maybe TRBD1 (6 bases). CDR1 and CDR2 from the germline V gene are SGDLS and YYNGEE. The CDR3 covers 14 residues. Trimming left V 0 bases short and J 6 bases short, with 10 bases between. CDR3 DNA: TGTGCCAGCAGCGTAGTGCAGGGGAGCAATGAGCAGTTCTTC. Encoded protein: CASSVVQGSNEQFF.

The chain employs TRBV18 and TRBJ2-5, with a possible D match to TRBD2 (5 bases). This CDR3 has 16 amino acids. Germline CDR1 KGHSH, CDR2 LQKENI. V shed 4 bases and J shed 3 bases, with 18 bases lying between them. The CDR3 region has the DNA TGTGCCAGCTCACGAAGTATGGTAGCGATGGAAGAGACCCAGTACTTC. Translated, it gives CASSRSMVAMEETQYF.

The V gene is TRBV27, the J gene TRBJ2-1; 13 nucleotides line up with TRBD2. The CDR3 is made up of 19 amino acids. Trimming at V came to 5 bases and at J to 0 bases, leaving 10 bases not matched to a gene. The germline V gene encodes CDR1 MNHEY and CDR2 SMNVEV (reference sequence). CDR3 in amino acids: CASSPSGTSGADSYNEQFF. The DNA for the CDR3 is TGTGCCAGCAGTCCGTCCGGGACTAGCGGGGCCGACTCCTACAATGAGCAGTTCTTC.

CDR3 in amino acids: CASSFFASGPYEQYF. The CDR3 DNA reads TGCGCCAGCAGCTTTTTTGCTAGCGGCCCCTACGAGCAGTACTTC. The genes are TRBV5-1 and TRBJ2-7, with 7 bases that match TRBD2. The CDR3 is made up of 15 amino acids. The germline gives CDR1 SGHRS, CDR2 YFSETQ. The junction had 7 bases not matched to a gene; V was cut back by 2 bases and J by 2 bases.

The CDR3 spells CASSYSGVGGNTIYF. The CDR3 nucleotides read TGTGCCAGCAGTTACTCCGGGGTGGGTGGAAACACCATATATTTT. The chain employs TRBV6-6 and TRBJ1-3; D remains unclear. V was cut by 0 bases and J by 3 bases, with 9 bases left in between. The CDR3 spans 15 residues. Germline V gene lookup returns CDR1 MNHNY and CDR2 SVGAGI (reference sequence).

As regards this clone: The junction does not match germline at one end; this may be a read error. The chain uses TRBV7-7 and TRBJ1-1, with D possibly being TRBD1 (6 bases). Germline V gene data show CDR1 as SSHAT and CDR2 as FNYEAQ (reference sequence). The CDR3 has 14 amino acids. The CDR3 sequence: CASSPGQGGSRLFF. The CDR3 DNA sequence: TGTGCTAGCAGCCCGGGACAAGGGGGTTCACGATTATTCTTT. Together with reference TRBV7-7 and TRBJ1-1, the CDR3 gives the full variable domain: GAGVSQSPRYKVTKRGQDVTLRCDPISSHATLYWYQQALGQGPEFLTYFNYEAQPDKSGLPSDRFSAERPEGSISTLTIQRTEQRDSAMYRCASSPGQGGSRLFFGQGTRLTVV.

The genes are TRBV5-6 and TRBJ1-2, with 7 bases identical to TRBD1. With V trimmed by 4 bases and J by 10 bases, 10 bases remained unmatched. The CDR3 totals 13 residues. The germline gives CDR1 SGHDT, CDR2 YYEEEE. The CDR3 DNA sequence: TGTGCCAGCAGCGGCGGGGACAGACGCCTCTACACCTTC. Translated: CASSGGDRRLYTF.

This clone appeared a few times. The J gene is TRBJ2-7, the V gene TRBV4-1; maybe TRBD2 (6 bases). The germline CDR1 and CDR2 sequences are MGHRA and YSYEKL. Deletions cut 0 bases from V and 3 bases from J, with 12 bases between. CDR3 length: 15 amino acids. The chain's CDR3 is CASSQEDSGFYEQYF. For the CDR3, the DNA is TGCGCCAGCAGCCAAGAGGATAGCGGATTCTACGAGCAGTACTTC.

This chain joins TRBV9 and TRBJ1-3; no reliable D call. The CDR3 consists of 15 residues. Germline V gives CDR1 SGDLS, CDR2 YYNGEE. Trimming shortened V by 4 bases and J by 0 bases, and 11 bases separated the two germline ends. Written as DNA, the CDR3 is TGTGCCAGCAGCTACCTGAGTACCTCTGGAAACACCATATATTTT. Translating gives CASSYLSTSGNTIYF.

This chain uses TRBV6-4 with TRBJ1-2; TRBD1 matches 9 bases. The germline CDR1 and CDR2 sequences are MRHNA and SNTAGT. With V trimmed by 2 bases and J by 5 bases, 6 bases remained unmatched. The CDR3 sequence is 15 residues long. The CDR3 sequence: CASSDRPGTGYGYTF. CDR3 bases: TGTGCCAGCAGTGACCGGCCGGGGACAGGGTATGGCTACACCTTC.

The genes are TRBV6-1 and TRBJ2-7; no clear D. The CDR3 runs to 14 residues. Germline loops: CDR1 MNHNS, CDR2 SASEGT. The V and J ends lost 1 base and 2 bases respectively, with 9 bases between them. The CDR3 nucleotides are TGTGCCAGCAGTGAAGGGTCCCAGGCCTACGAGCAGTACTTC. Translating it yields CASSEGSQAYEQYF.

The chain recombines TRBV6-5 with TRBJ1-1; unclear D gene. The CDR3 has 15 amino acids. Trimming removed 6 bases at V and 1 base at J, with 15 bases between. Germline V gene data show CDR1 as MNHEY and CDR2 as SVGAGI. The CDR3 bases are TGTGCCAGCAGACTAGAACTATCGCCGAACACTGAAGCTTTCTTT. Translated, it gives CASRLELSPNTEAFF.

This chain uses TRBV28 with TRBJ1-4; 7 nucleotides align to TRBD1. Trimming cost V 9 bases and J 7 bases; bases outside gene matches: 8. The germline V gene has CDR1 MDHEN and CDR2 SYDVKM. The CDR3 is made up of 13 amino acids. The CDR3 DNA reads as TGTGCCAGTCACTACAGGGGTGGTGAAAAACTGTTTTTT. Encoded protein: CASHYRGGEKLFF.